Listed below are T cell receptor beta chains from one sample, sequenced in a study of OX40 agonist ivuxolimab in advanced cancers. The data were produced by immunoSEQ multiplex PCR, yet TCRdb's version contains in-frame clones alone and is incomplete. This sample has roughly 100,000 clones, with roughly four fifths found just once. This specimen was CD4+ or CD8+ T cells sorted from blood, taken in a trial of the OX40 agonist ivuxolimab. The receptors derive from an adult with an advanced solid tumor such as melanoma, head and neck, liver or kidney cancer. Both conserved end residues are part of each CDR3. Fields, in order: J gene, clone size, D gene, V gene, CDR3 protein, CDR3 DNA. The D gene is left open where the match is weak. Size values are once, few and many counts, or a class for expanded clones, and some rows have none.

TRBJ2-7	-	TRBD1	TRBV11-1	CASSLGTGTGSYEQYF	TGTGCCAGCAGCTTAGGGACCGGGACAGGCTCCTACGAGCAGTACTTC
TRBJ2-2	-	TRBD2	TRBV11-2	CASSLPSGGLAGELFF	TGTGCCAGCAGCTTACCTAGCGGGGGTTTGGCCGGGGAGCTGTTTTTT
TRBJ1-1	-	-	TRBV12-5	CASVKSTGVMNTEAFF	TGTGCTAGTGTCAAATCCACTGGGGTAATGAACACTGAAGCTTTCTTT
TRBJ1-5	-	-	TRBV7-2	CASRIGGNQPQHF	TGTGCCAGCAGGATAGGAGGGAATCAGCCCCAGCATTTT
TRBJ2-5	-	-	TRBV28	CASSHPPLQETQYF	TGTGCCAGCAGTCACCCTCCTTTACAAGAGACCCAGTACTTC
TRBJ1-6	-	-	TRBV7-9	CASSLPGYNSPLHF	TGTGCCAGCAGCTTACCAGGATATAATTCACCCCTCCACTTT
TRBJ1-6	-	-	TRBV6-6	CASRGPGRPLHF	TGTGCCAGCAGGGGGCCTGGTAGGCCCCTCCACTTT
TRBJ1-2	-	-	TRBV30	CAWSTNRDGLYGYTF	TGTGCCTGGAGTACTAACCGGGACGGCCTCTATGGCTACACCTTC
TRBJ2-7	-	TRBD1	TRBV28	CASSFPYRGRIRPYEQYF	TGTGCCAGCAGCTTCCCCTACAGGGGCCGTATCCGGCCCTACGAGCAGTACTTC
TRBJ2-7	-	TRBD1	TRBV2	CASSGTGSSEQYF	TGTGCCAGCAGCGGGACAGGGTCTAGCGAGCAGTACTTC
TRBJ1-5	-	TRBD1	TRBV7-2	CASSLGDRRAQHF	TGTGCCAGCAGCTTAGGGGACAGGAGGGCCCAGCATTTT
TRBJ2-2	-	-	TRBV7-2	CASSLTGTLITGELFF	TGTGCCAGCAGCTTGACCGGGACCCTAATCACCGGGGAGCTGTTTTTT
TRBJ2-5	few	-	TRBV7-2	CASSAPIRAAQYF	TGTGCCAGCAGCGCACCAATCAGGGCGGCCCAGTACTTC
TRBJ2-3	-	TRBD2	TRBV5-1	CASSLVVGEGDTQYF	TGCGCCAGCAGCTTGGTCGTGGGGGAGGGAGATACGCAGTATTTT
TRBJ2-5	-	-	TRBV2	CASSESTETQYF	TGTGCCAGCAGTGAATCTACCGAGACCCAGTACTTC
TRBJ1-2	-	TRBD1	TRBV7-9	CASSLRDRDGYTF	TGTGCCAGCAGCCTCCGGGACAGGGATGGCTACACCTTC
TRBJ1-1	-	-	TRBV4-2	CASRQDSLNTEAFF	TGTGCCAGCAGACAGGACAGCCTGAACACTGAAGCTTTCTTT
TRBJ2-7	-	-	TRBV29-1	CSARDPHEQYF	TGCAGCGCTCGGGACCCCCACGAGCAGTACTTC
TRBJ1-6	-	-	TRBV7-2	CASSLEAIDNSPLHF	TGTGCCAGCAGCTTAGAAGCCATAGATAATTCACCCCTCCACTTT
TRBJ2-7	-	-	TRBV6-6	CASSYRGRPYEQYF	TGTGCCAGCAGTTACAGGGGCAGGCCTTACGAGCAGTACTTC
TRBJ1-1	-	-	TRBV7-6	CASSRFEATEAFF	TGTGCCAGCAGCCGTTTTGAGGCCACTGAAGCTTTCTTT
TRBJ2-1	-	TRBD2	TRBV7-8	CASSSSGRGYNEQFF	TGTGCCAGCAGCTCCAGCGGGAGAGGCTACAATGAGCAGTTCTTC
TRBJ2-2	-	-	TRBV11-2	CASSLRANTGELFF	TGTGCCAGCAGCTTGCGGGCGAACACCGGGGAGCTGTTTTTT
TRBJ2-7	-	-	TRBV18	CASSRNGQYEQYF	TGTGCCAGCTCACGAAACGGCCAATACGAGCAGTACTTC
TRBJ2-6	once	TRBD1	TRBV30	CATSTGSGANVLTF	TGTGCCACTTCGACAGGGTCTGGGGCCAACGTCCTGACTTTC
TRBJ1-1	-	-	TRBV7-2	CASSADTILEAFF	TGTGCCAGCAGCGCGGACACAATTCTTGAAGCTTTCTTT